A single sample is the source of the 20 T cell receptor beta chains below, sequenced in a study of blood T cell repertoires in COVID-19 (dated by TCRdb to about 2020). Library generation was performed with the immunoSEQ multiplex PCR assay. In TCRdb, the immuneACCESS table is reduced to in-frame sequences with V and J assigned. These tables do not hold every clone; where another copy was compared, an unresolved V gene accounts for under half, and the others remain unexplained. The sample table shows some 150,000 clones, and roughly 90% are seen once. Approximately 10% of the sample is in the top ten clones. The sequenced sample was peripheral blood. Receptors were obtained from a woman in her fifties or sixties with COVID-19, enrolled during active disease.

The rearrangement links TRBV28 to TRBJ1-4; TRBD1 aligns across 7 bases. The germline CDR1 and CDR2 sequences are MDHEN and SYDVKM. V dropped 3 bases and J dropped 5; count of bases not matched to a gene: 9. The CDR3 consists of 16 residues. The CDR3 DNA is TGTGCCAGCAGTTTGGGACAGTCCGCATGGAATGAAAAACTGTTTTTT. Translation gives CASSLGQSAWNEKLFF.

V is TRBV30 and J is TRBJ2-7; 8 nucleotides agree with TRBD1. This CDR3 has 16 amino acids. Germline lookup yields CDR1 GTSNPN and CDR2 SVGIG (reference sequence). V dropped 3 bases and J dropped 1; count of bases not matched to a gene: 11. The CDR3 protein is CAWRTEDRGISYEQYF. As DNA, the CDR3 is TGTGCCTGGAGAACAGAAGACAGGGGAATTTCCTACGAGCAGTACTTC.

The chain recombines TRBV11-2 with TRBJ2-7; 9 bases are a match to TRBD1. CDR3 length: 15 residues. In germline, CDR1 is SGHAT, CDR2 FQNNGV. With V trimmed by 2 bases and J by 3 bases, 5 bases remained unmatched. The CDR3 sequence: CASSLNTGGVYEQYF. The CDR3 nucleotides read TGTGCCAGCAGCTTAAACACAGGGGGCGTCTACGAGCAGTACTTC.

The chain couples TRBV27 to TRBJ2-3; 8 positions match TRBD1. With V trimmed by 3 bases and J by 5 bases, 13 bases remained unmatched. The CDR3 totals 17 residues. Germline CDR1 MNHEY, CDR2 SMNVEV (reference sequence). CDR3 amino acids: CASSFGQGAGGEDTQYF. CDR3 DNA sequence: TGTGCCAGCAGTTTTGGACAGGGCGCAGGGGGTGAAGATACGCAGTATTTT.

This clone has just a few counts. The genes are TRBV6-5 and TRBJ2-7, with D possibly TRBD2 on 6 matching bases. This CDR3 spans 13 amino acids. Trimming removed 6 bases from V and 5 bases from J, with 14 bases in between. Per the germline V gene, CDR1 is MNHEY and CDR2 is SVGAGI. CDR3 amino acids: CASRRLGEDEQYF. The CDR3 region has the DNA TGTGCCAGCAGACGACTAGGAGAAGACGAGCAGTACTTC.

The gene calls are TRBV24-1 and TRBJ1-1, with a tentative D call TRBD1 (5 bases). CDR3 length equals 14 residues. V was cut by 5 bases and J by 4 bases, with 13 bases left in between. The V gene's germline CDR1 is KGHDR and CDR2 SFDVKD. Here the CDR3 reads CATSAGRGATEAFF. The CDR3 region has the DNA TGTGCCACCAGTGCCGGGAGGGGAGCCACTGAAGCTTTCTTT.

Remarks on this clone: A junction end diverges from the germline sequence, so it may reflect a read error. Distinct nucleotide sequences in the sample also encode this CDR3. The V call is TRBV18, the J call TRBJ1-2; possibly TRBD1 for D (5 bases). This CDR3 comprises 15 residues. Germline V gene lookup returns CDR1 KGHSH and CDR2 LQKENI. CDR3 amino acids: CASSPGGREGRGYTF. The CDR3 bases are TGCGCCAGCTCACCAGGCGGCAGGGAAGGGCGTGGCTACACCTTC.

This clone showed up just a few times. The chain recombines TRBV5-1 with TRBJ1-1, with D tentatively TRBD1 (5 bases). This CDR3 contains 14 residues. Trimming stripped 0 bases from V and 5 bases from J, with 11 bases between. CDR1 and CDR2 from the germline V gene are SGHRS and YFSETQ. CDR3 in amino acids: CASSLALRGTEAFF. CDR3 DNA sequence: TGCGCCAGCAGCTTGGCCCTTCGGGGGACTGAAGCTTTCTTT.

In nucleotides, the CDR3 is TGTGCCAGCAGCCGGGACAGGGGAGGCAATCAGCCCCAGCATTTT. Translation gives CASSRDRGGNQPQHF. The chain employs TRBV3-1 (or the pseudogene TRBV3-2) and TRBJ1-5; 10 bases match TRBD1. Trimming at V came to 4 bases and at J to 2 bases, leaving 2 bases not matched to a gene. The CDR3 spans 15 residues. CDR1 is LGHDT and CDR2 is YNNKEL in the germline V gene (reference sequence).

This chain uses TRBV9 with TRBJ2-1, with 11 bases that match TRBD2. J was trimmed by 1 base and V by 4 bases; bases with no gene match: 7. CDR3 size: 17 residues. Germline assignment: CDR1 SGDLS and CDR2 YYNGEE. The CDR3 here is CASSHSRLAGSYNEQFF. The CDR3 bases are TGTGCCAGCAGCCACTCGCGACTAGCGGGATCCTACAATGAGCAGTTCTTC. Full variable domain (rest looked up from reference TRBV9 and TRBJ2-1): DSGVTQTPKHLITATGQRVTLRCSPRSGDLSVYWYQQSLDQGLQFLIQYYNGEERAKGNILERFSAQQFPDLHSELNLSSLELGDSALYFCASSHSRLAGSYNEQFFGPGTRLTVL.

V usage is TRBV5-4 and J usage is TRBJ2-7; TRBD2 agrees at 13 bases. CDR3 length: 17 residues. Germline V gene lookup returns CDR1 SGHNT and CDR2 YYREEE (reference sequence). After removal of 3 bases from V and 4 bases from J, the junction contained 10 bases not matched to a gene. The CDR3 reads CASSSTSGRLMTYEQYF. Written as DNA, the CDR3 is TGTGCCAGCAGCTCGACTAGCGGGAGGCTCATGACATACGAGCAGTACTTC.

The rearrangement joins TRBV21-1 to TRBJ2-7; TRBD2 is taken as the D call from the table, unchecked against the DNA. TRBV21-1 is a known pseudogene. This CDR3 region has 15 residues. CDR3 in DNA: TGTGCCAGCAGCAAAGGTCTAGCGGGTGTTTACGAGCAGTACTTC. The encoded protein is CASSKGLAGVYEQYF.

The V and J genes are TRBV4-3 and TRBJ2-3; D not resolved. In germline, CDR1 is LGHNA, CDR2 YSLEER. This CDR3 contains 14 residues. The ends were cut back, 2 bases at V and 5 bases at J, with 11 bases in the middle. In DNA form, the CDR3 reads TGCGCCAGCAGCCAACTAGTTCGGCTAGATACGCAGTATTTT. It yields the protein CASSQLVRLDTQYF.

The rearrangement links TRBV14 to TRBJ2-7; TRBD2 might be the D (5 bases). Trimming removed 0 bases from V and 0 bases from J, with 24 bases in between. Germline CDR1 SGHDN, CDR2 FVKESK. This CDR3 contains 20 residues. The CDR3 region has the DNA TGTGCCAGCAGCCAAGAAGCCCTACCTGCACCGGGAAAGAGCTCCTACGAGCAGTACTTC. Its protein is CASSQEALPAPGKSSYEQYF.

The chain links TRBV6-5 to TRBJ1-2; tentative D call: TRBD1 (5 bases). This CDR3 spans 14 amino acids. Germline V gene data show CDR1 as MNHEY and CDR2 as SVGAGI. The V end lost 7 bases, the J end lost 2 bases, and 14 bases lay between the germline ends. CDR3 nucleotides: TGTGCCAGCACCAATTCCAGGGCGAACTATGGCTACACCTTC. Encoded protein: CASTNSRANYGYTF.

CDR3 DNA sequence: TGTGCCAGCAGCTTAGCTGAATCGAGGGCCCAGCATTTT. Encoded protein: CASSLAESRAQHF. This rearrangement joins TRBV7-9 to TRBJ1-5, with D unclear. V dropped 0 bases and J dropped 11 bases, with 11 bases sitting between them. Germline V lookup: CDR1 SEHNR, CDR2 FQNEAQ (reference sequence). This CDR3 has 13 amino acids.

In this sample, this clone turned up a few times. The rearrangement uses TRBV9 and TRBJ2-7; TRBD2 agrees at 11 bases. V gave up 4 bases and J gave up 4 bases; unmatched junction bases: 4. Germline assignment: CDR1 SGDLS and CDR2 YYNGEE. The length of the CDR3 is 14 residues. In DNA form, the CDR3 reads TGTGCCAGCAGCAGAACTAGCGGGAGTTACGAGCAGTACTTC. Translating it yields CASSRTSGSYEQYF.

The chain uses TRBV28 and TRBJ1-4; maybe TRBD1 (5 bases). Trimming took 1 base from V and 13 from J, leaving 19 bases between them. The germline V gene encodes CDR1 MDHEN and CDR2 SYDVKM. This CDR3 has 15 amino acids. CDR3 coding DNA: TGTGCCAGCAGTTTATTAGACAGCTCCATGGGGGGACTGTTTTTT. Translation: CASSLLDSSMGGLFF. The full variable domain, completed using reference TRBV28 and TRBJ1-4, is DVKVTQSSRYLVKRTGEKVFLECVQDMDHENMFWYRQDPGLGLRLIYFSYDVKMKEKGDIPEGYSVSREKKERFSLILESASTNQTSMYLCASSLLDSSMGGLFFGSGTQLSVL.

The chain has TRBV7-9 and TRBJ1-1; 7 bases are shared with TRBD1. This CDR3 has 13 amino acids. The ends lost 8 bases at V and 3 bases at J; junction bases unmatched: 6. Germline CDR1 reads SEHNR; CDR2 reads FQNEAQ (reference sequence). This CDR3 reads CASLGGAYTEAFF. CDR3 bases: TGTGCCAGCTTAGGGGGCGCGTACACTGAAGCTTTCTTT.

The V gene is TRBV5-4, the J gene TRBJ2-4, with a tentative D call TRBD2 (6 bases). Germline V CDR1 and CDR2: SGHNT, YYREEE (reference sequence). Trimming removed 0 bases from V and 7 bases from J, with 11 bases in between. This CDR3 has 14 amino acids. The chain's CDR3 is CASSLVGGRNIQYF. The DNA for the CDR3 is TGTGCCAGCAGCTTGGTCGGTGGGAGGAACATTCAGTACTTC.